The rows below give T cell receptor beta chains drawn from one sample of a study of technical replicates of blood from a few donors. Clones were read by immunoSEQ multiplex PCR, and TCRdb kept only the in-frame ones, dropping some. Of under 100,000 clones detected, roughly 95% appear once; the ten largest clones hold around 0.35%. Material: T cells isolated from PBMCs. The receptors derive from a human donor in good health. The CDR3 runs from the conserved cysteine through the conserved F or W. Fields, in order: D gene, clone size, J gene, V gene, CDR3 protein, CDR3 DNA. A D gene is named only where the DNA matches it firmly. The size field is filled for only some rows; it gives once, few, many or a size class.

D: NA
size: NA
J: TRBJ1-4
V: TRBV28
CDR3: CASRGQIEKLFF
DNA: TGTGCCAGCAGGGGGCAGATTGAAAAACTGTTTTTT

D: NA
size: NA
J: TRBJ2-4
V: TRBV19
CDR3: CASSLGHTKNIQYF
DNA: TGTGCCAGTAGTCTCGGACATACCAAAAACATTCAGTACTTC

D: NA
size: NA
J: TRBJ2-5
V: TRBV18
CDR3: CASSPRPQETQYF
DNA: TGTGCCAGCTCACCACGTCCTCAAGAGACCCAGTACTTC

D: TRBD2
size: NA
J: TRBJ2-6
V: TRBV30
CDR3: CAWSRSGGKGANVLTF
DNA: TGTGCCTGGAGCAGGTCGGGGGGGAAAGGGGCCAACGTCCTGACTTTC

D: TRBD1
size: NA
J: TRBJ1-2
V: TRBV27
CDR3: CASSPRQGSVYGYTF
DNA: TGTGCCAGCAGTCCACGACAGGGAAGTGTCTATGGCTACACCTTC

D: NA
size: NA
J: TRBJ2-2
V: TRBV9
CDR3: CASSVDGLAGGTGELFF
DNA: TGTGCCAGCAGCGTAGATGGGCTAGCTGGAGGGACCGGGGAGCTGTTTTTT

D: NA
size: NA
J: TRBJ1-1
V: TRBV9
CDR3: CASSVDQGWNTEAFF
DNA: TGTGCCAGCAGCGTAGATCAGGGGTGGAACACTGAAGCTTTCTTT

D: NA
size: NA
J: TRBJ2-1
V: TRBV5-1
CDR3: CASSLGRTAWNEQFF
DNA: TGCGCCAGCAGCTTGGGGAGAACGGCTTGGAATGAGCAGTTCTTC

D: NA
size: NA
J: TRBJ2-1
V: TRBV14
CDR3: CASSQWGVGVLNEQFF
DNA: TGTGCCAGCAGCCAATGGGGGGTGGGAGTTCTCAATGAGCAGTTCTTC

D: NA
size: NA
J: TRBJ2-2
V: TRBV4-1
CDR3: CASSQGIAANTGELFF
DNA: TGCGCCAGCAGCCAAGGGATAGCGGCGAACACCGGGGAGCTGTTTTTT

D: TRBD1
size: NA
J: TRBJ2-5
V: TRBV28
CDR3: CASSRDREQETQYF
DNA: TGTGCCAGCAGTCGGGACAGGGAACAAGAGACCCAGTACTTC

D: NA
size: once
J: TRBJ2-7
V: TRBV11-3
CDR3: CASGGGYEQYF
DNA: TGTGCCAGCGGGGGAGGCTACGAGCAGTACTTC

D: TRBD2
size: NA
J: TRBJ2-7
V: TRBV7-6
CDR3: CAVRDYTDEQYF
DNA: TGTGCCGTACGGGACTATACCGACGAGCAGTACTTC

D: TRBD2
size: NA
J: TRBJ2-1
V: TRBV19
CDR3: CASSIGVFSGGPGNEQFF
DNA: TGTGCCAGTAGTATTGGTGTCTTTTCGGGAGGGCCGGGGAATGAGCAGTTCTTC

D: TRBD1
size: NA
J: TRBJ2-6
V: TRBV2
CDR3: CAITGGSGANVLTF
DNA: TGTGCCATTACAGGGGGCTCTGGGGCCAACGTCCTGACTTTC

D: NA
size: NA
J: TRBJ2-7
V: TRBV5-6
CDR3: CASSPTVNYEQYF
DNA: TGTGCCAGCAGCCCGACAGTGAACTACGAGCAGTACTTC

D: NA
size: NA
J: TRBJ2-5
V: TRBV11-1
CDR3: CASSARYGRIEETQYF
DNA: TGTGCCAGCAGCGCACGTTACGGGAGAATAGAAGAGACCCAGTACTTC

D: TRBD2
size: NA
J: TRBJ2-2
V: TRBV4-1
CDR3: CASSPLAGGVSGELFF
DNA: TGCGCCAGCAGCCCTTTAGCGGGAGGGGTGTCCGGGGAGCTGTTTTTT

D: NA
size: NA
J: TRBJ2-7
V: TRBV11-1
CDR3: CASSLQQGPYEQYF
DNA: TGTGCCAGCAGCTTGCAACAGGGCCCCTACGAGCAGTACTTC

D: NA
size: NA
J: TRBJ2-1
V: TRBV6-5
CDR3: CASSRPLGLFNEQFF
DNA: TGTGCCAGCAGTCGACCTCTAGGACTTTTCAATGAGCAGTTCTTC

D: TRBD1
size: NA
J: TRBJ1-1
V: TRBV11-2
CDR3: CASSLGDRGNTEAFF
DNA: TGTGCCAGCAGCTTAGGGGACAGGGGGAACACTGAAGCTTTCTTT

D: TRBD1
size: NA
J: TRBJ2-7
V: TRBV28
CDR3: CASSLRQGDYEQYF
DNA: TGTGCCAGCAGTTTACGGCAGGGGGACTACGAGCAGTACTTC

D: NA
size: once
J: TRBJ1-3
V: TRBV9
CDR3: CASSATGTIYF
DNA: TGTGCCAGCAGCGCAACAGGGACCATATATTTT

D: TRBD2
size: NA
J: TRBJ2-3
V: TRBV10-2
CDR3: CATLAGAYTDTQYF
DNA: TGCGCCACTCTAGCGGGAGCGTATACAGATACGCAGTATTTT

D: NA
size: once
J: TRBJ1-5
V: TRBV11-2
CDR3: CASSPIQGSNQPQHF
DNA: TGTGCCAGCAGCCCGATCCAGGGGAGCAATCAGCCCCAGCATTTT

D: TRBD2
size: NA
J: TRBJ2-1
V: TRBV27
CDR3: CASSRARTSGSLDEQFF
DNA: TGTGCCAGCAGTCGAGCCAGGACTAGCGGGAGCTTGGATGAGCAGTTCTTC

D: TRBD2
size: NA
J: TRBJ2-1
V: TRBV19
CDR3: CASSIAAGGPSGEQFF
DNA: TGTGCCAGTAGTATCGCGGCGGGAGGGCCCTCGGGTGAGCAGTTCTTC